One and the same sample provided the 9 T cell receptor beta chains below, sequenced in a study of blood T cell repertoires in COVID-19. Profiling relied on immunoSEQ multiplex PCR, and the TCRdb table lists in-frame clones only, not all of them. The sample holds tens of thousands of clones; about 86% are singletons and the top ten take approximately 12%. Sequencing input: peripheral blood. All receptors come from an older man with active COVID-19.

The genes are TRBV5-6 and TRBJ1-2, with no clear D. Germline lookup yields CDR1 SGHDT and CDR2 YYEEEE. The CDR3 totals 15 residues. With 0 bases removed from V and 4 bases from J, the gap between germline ends came to 13 bases. In DNA form, the CDR3 reads TGTGCCAGCAGCTTGGCCGCGGCCGTGGGCTATGGCTACACCTTC. Translation: CASSLAAAVGYGYTF.

This chain links TRBV6-5 with TRBJ1-2; the match to TRBD1 covers 9 bases. This CDR3 comprises 13 residues. V gave up 5 bases and J gave up 8 bases; unmatched junction bases: 6. CDR1 and CDR2 from the germline V gene are MNHEY and SVGAGI. The CDR3 reads CASSRTGEEGYTF. The DNA for the CDR3 is TGTGCCAGCAGTAGGACAGGGGAGGAGGGCTACACCTTC.

The chain employs TRBV19 and TRBJ1-2; D is possibly TRBD1 (6 bases). The CDR3 contains 14 residues. V dropped 5 bases and J dropped 7 bases, with 17 bases sitting between them. Germline lookup yields CDR1 LNHDA and CDR2 SQIVND (reference sequence). CDR3 region: CASSPGGGRSGYTF. The CDR3 nucleotides are TGTGCCAGTAGTCCCGGGGGGGGGCGGAGTGGCTACACCTTC.

The genes are TRBV2 and TRBJ2-2, with 9 bases aligning to TRBD1. The V gene end was trimmed by 7 bases and the J gene end by 3 bases; junction bases not matched to a gene: 6. The CDR3 spans 15 residues. Germline V gives CDR1 SNHLY, CDR2 FYNNEI. The CDR3 spells CASTQRDRDTGELFF. The CDR3 nucleotides are TGTGCCAGCACCCAACGGGACAGGGACACCGGGGAGCTGTTTTTT.

The chain joins TRBV7-2 to TRBJ1-5; D not resolved. CDR3 size: 13 residues. The germline CDR1 and CDR2 sequences are SGHTA and FQGNSA. The V and J ends lost 1 base and 5 bases respectively, with 6 bases between them. The CDR3 reads CASSLEGDQPQHF. In nucleotides, the CDR3 is TGTGCCAGCAGCTTAGAGGGAGATCAGCCCCAGCATTTT. The complete variable domain, with remaining parts taken from reference TRBV7-2 and TRBJ1-5, reads GAGVSQSPSNKVTEKGKDVELRCDPISGHTALYWYRQSLGQGLEFLIYFQGNSAPDKSGLPSDRFSAERTGGSVSTLTIQRTQQEDSAVYLCASSLEGDQPQHFGDGTRLSIL.

The chain uses TRBV19 and TRBJ1-1; TRBD1 might be the D (5 bases). The V gene lost 4 bases and the J gene lost 8 bases, with 11 bases spanning the gap. The V gene's germline CDR1 is LNHDA and CDR2 SQIVND (reference sequence). The CDR3 consists of 12 residues. CDR3 bases: TGTGCCAGTAGTACAGGGATGGCAGAAGCTTTCTTT. It translates to CASSTGMAEAFF.

The gene calls are TRBV18 and TRBJ2-6, with TRBD1 matching 9 bases. The CDR3 contains 15 residues. Per the germline V gene, CDR1 is KGHSH and CDR2 is LQKENI. The J segment lost 3 bases and the V segment lost 6 bases, leaving 3 bases of the junction unmatched. CDR3 in amino acids: CASSRQGDGANVLTF. CDR3 sequence (DNA): TGTGCCAGCTCCCGACAGGGGGATGGGGCCAACGTCCTGACTTTC.

V and J are TRBV27 and TRBJ2-2; 9 positions match TRBD2. The CDR3 spans 17 residues. Germline V gene sequence: CDR1 MNHEY, CDR2 SMNVEV (reference sequence). Trimming took 6 bases from V and 1 from J; bases not matched to a gene: 9. The CDR3 is CASRLAGALRNTGELFF. CDR3 nucleotide sequence: TGTGCCAGCAGGTTAGCGGGGGCACTGAGGAACACCGGGGAGCTGTTTTTT.

The DNA of the CDR3 is TGTGCCAGCAGTTACCCGGGACAGGGCGTAGAGACCCAGTACTTC. Translated: CASSYPGQGVETQYF. V usage is TRBV6-6 and J usage is TRBJ2-5; 9 positions match TRBD1. This CDR3 region has 15 residues. Germline CDR1 and CDR2: MNHNY and SVGAGI (reference sequence). With 2 bases clipped from V and 4 bases from J, the junction kept 5 bases outside the gene matches.